What follows are 21 T cell receptor beta chains derived from one specimen sequenced in a study of tumor and adjacent non-tumor tissue in lung cancer. The library came from three nested PCR rounds adapted from ARM-PCR protocols. TCRdb re-analysed the multiplex PCR reads in MiXCR, keeping a single row per CDR3 protein. The sample lists roughly 66,000 distinct CDR3 sequences, 73% seen once, with over 25% in the top ten. This sample's RNA came from whole unsorted tissue. The specimen sequenced was lung tumor tissue. The receptor set was obtained from a man aged 55 to 70 with non-small cell lung cancer.

Remarks on this clonotype: Sequence at one end of the junction differs from germline and may be a read error. The chain recombines TRBV18 with TRBJ1-1; D gene uncertain. Per germline, CDR1 KGHSH and CDR2 LQKENI. The CDR3 consists of 13 residues. As DNA, the CDR3 is TGTGGCAGCTCACCAGGTATTAACACTGAAGCTTTCTTT. This encodes CGSSPGINTEAFF.

The chain links TRBV6-2 or TRBV6-3 to TRBJ2-7; D is possibly TRBD2 (6 bases). Germline CDR1 and CDR2: MNHEY and SVGEGT. The CDR3 has 12 amino acids. Trimming cost V 8 bases and J 3 bases, with 11 bases left between them. CDR3 amino acids: CASGLQNYEQYF. CDR3 nucleotide sequence: TGTGCCAGCGGACTACAGAACTACGAGCAGTACTTC.

CDR3 sequence: CSIGEKGYTF. CDR3 sequence (DNA): TGCAGCATAGGAGAGAAAGGCTACACCTTC. The gene calls are TRBV29-1 and TRBJ1-2; D uncertain. Trimming took off 8 bases at V and 8 bases at J, with 12 bases between the two ends. The CDR3 has 10 residues. The germline CDR1 and CDR2 sequences are SQVTM and ANQGSEA.

The chain uses TRBV10-2 and TRBJ1-2; D is undetermined. Germline V CDR1 and CDR2: WSHSY, SAAADI. The CDR3 runs to 13 residues. V was pared by 10 bases and J by 4 bases, with 16 bases between. In DNA, the CDR3 is TGCGCCACGACGAGCAGCCTCTCCTATGGCTACACCTTC. Translated, it gives CATTSSLSYGYTF.

For this clonotype: Compared with germline, one end of the junction differs, possibly owing to a read error. The chain links TRBV6-5 to TRBJ2-7, with 7 positions matching TRBD1. This CDR3 is 15 amino acids long. CDR1 is MNHEY, CDR2 SVGAGI, per germline. The CDR3 DNA is TGTGCCGGCAGTTACGGATCTGGACAGGTTTACGAGCAGTACTTC. Translating it yields CAGSYGSGQVYEQYF.

As regards this clonotype: A much larger clonotype is one base distant, so this may be a read error. J is TRBJ2-2 and V is TRBV6-4; no clear D. This CDR3 is 13 amino acids long. V lost 1 base, J lost 9 bases, and 9 bases lay in between. Germline V gene lookup returns CDR1 MRHNA and CDR2 SNTAGT. The CDR3 here is CASSDYSFRELFF. The CDR3 nucleotides read TGTGCCAGCAGTGACTATTCTTTTAGGGAGCTGTTTTTT.

On this clonotype: At one of its ends the junction is not consistent with the germline gene, which may arise from a read error. The V gene is TRBV25-1, the J gene TRBJ1-6; D unclear. Germline CDR1 is MGHDK and CDR2 is SYGVNS. This CDR3 is 14 amino acids long. DNA of the CDR3: TGTACCAGCAGTGAGTGGCAGGAGAACTCACCCCTCCACTTT. Translating gives CTSSEWQENSPLHF. Full variable domain (outside the CDR3, taken from reference TRBV25-1 and TRBJ1-6): EADIYQTPRYLVIGTGKKITLECSQTMGHDKMYWYQQDPGMELHLIHYSYGVNSTEKGDLSSESTVSRIRTEHFPLTLESARPSHTSQYLCTSSEWQENSPLHFGNGTRLTVT.

There are many counts of this clonotype. The chain recombines TRBV5-4 with TRBJ2-5; 15 nucleotides line up with TRBD2. Trimming cost V 4 bases and J 5 bases; bases outside gene matches: 6. The length of the CDR3 is 16 residues. The V gene's germline CDR1 is SGHNT and CDR2 YYREEE (reference sequence). The CDR3 DNA follows: TGTGCCAGCAGCCCTGGGACTAGCGGGAGGAGGGAGACCCAGTACTTC. Its protein product is CASSPGTSGRRETQYF. Together with reference TRBV5-4 and TRBJ2-5, the CDR3 gives the full variable domain: ETGVTQSPTHLIKTRGQQVTLRCSSQSGHNTVSWYQQALGQGPQFIFQYYREEENGRGNFPPRFSGLQFPNYSSELNVNALELDDSALYLCASSPGTSGRRETQYFGPGTRLLVL.

For this clonotype: Germline is not matched at one junction end, which may reflect a read error. CDR3 nucleotides: TGTGTCAGCAGCAACCGGGACAGGGGGCTATCAGAGACCCGGTACTTC. Translated, it gives CVSSNRDRGLSETRYF. This chain uses TRBV13 with TRBJ2-5, with 12 bases fitting TRBD1. Looked up from germline, CDR1 is PRHDT and CDR2 is FYEKMQ (reference sequence). The CDR3 runs to 16 residues.

Concerning this clonotype: A read error may produce the germline difference seen at one junction end. This chain uses TRBV6-6 with TRBJ1-5, with 9 bases aligning to TRBD1. The CDR3 length is 16 residues. From germline, CDR1 is MNHNY and CDR2 SVGAGI (reference sequence). The CDR3 DNA follows: TGTGCCTGCAGTGGGAGAGACAGGGGGGACAATCAGCCCCAGCAGTTT. This gives the protein CACSGRDRGDNQPQQF.

The V gene is TRBV6-5, the J gene TRBJ2-7; D possibly corresponds to TRBD1 (7 bases). The length of the CDR3 is 13 residues. Germline V lookup: CDR1 MNHEY, CDR2 SVGAGI. Trimming stripped 2 bases from V and 9 bases from J, with 14 bases between. The CDR3 sequence: CASSYTRDSGQYF. The CDR3 coding sequence is TGTGCCAGCAGTTACACGCGGGACAGTGGGCAGTACTTC.

This chain connects TRBV6-5 to TRBJ1-1; D ambiguous. The germline CDR1 and CDR2 sequences are MNHEY and SVGAGI. V lost 6 bases and J lost 2, with 13 bases in between. The CDR3 loop spans 14 amino acids. The chain's CDR3 is CASSLQDPNTEAFF. CDR3 coding DNA: TGTGCCAGCAGCCTACAAGACCCTAACACTGAAGCTTTCTTT.

This clonotype occurred once. The chain employs TRBV29-1 and TRBJ2-7; the match to TRBD2 covers 8 bases. CDR1 and CDR2 from the germline V gene are SQVTM and ANQGSEA. This CDR3 spans 13 amino acids. The CDR3 loop is CSAAISGSLEQYF. CDR3 sequence (DNA): TGCAGTGCCGCAATAAGCGGGAGTCTCGAGCAGTACTTC.

Concerning this clonotype: An end of the junction does not agree with germline; a read error may underlie this. The CDR3 nucleotides are TGCGCCACCAGCACCGATGGGGGCTACACCTTC. It is translated as CATSTDGGYTF. V gene TRBV5-1 combines with J gene TRBJ1-2; D is unclear. There are 11 residues in the CDR3. CDR1 SGHRS and CDR2 YFSETQ come from the germline V gene.

About this clonotype: A read error may produce the germline difference seen at one junction end. The chain couples TRBV20-1 to TRBJ2-7; D possibly corresponds to TRBD2 (5 bases). This CDR3 spans 14 amino acids. Germline V lookup: CDR1 DFQATT, CDR2 SNEGSKA (reference sequence). The CDR3 DNA follows: TGCAGTGCCCTGCGGACTGGCGCCTCCTACGAGCACTACTTC. Its protein is CSALRTGASYEHYF.

About this clonotype: The conserved phenylalanine or tryptophan is not found at the CDR3 terminus, so this likely reflects a read error. This chain joins TRBV5-1 and TRBJ1-2, with 8 bases lining up with TRBD1. J gave up 11 bases and V 3 bases, and 9 bases lay outside the gene matches. Germline loops: CDR1 SGHRS, CDR2 YFSETQ. The CDR3 spans 13 residues. The CDR3 region has the DNA TGCGCCAGCAGCTGGACAGGGACGGAAGGATACACCTTA. It encodes CASSWTGTEGYTL.

This chain joins TRBV20-1 and TRBJ2-1, with 10 bases that match TRBD2. Germline lookup yields CDR1 DFQATT and CDR2 SNEGSKA (reference sequence). CDR3 length equals 16 residues. CDR3 residues: CRRRLAGDSRYNEQFF. The CDR3 DNA reads TGCAGGAGAAGGCTAGCGGGAGACTCGAGGTACAATGAGCAGTTCTTC.

As to this clonotype: A clone one base away is much larger, so this may be a read error. This chain links TRBV20-1 with TRBJ2-1; either TRBD1 or TRBD2 may fit D (5 bases each). Germline lookup yields CDR1 DFQATT and CDR2 SNEGSKA (reference sequence). V was clipped by 6 bases and J by 2 bases, with 17 bases between them. This CDR3 is 15 amino acids long. The CDR3 DNA sequence: TGCAGTGCGTTTCCGGGACCAGACCCCTACAATGAGCAGTTCTTC. Translating it yields CSAFPGPDPYNEQFF.

V gene TRBV20-1 combines with J gene TRBJ1-3; D gene uncertain. Trimming cost V 7 bases and J 13 bases, with 26 bases left between them. Germline lookup yields CDR1 DFQATT and CDR2 SNEGSKA (reference sequence). This CDR3 has 14 amino acids. The CDR3 nucleotides are TGCAGTGTGGATGCCGATGCGAATGGAAACAATATATATTTT. This sequence encodes CSVDADANGNNIYF.

About this clonotype itself: The junction departs from the called germline gene at one end, perhaps through a read error. The rearrangement links TRBV5-1 to TRBJ2-5; no clear D gene. CDR1 is SGHRS, CDR2 YFSETQ, per germline. CDR3 length: 15 residues. The CDR3 sequence: CANSLSGMLGETQYF. The DNA for the CDR3 is TGTGCCAACAGCTTATCTGGGATGCTGGGAGAGACCCAGTACTTC.

Of note for this clonotype: Without the conserved terminal phenylalanine or tryptophan, this CDR3 likely stems from a read error. The chain recombines TRBV6-2 or TRBV6-3 with TRBJ2-1; a possible D gene is TRBD2 (5 bases). CDR1 is MNHEY and CDR2 is SVGEGT in the germline V gene. The CDR3 contains 14 residues. The CDR3 here is CTSSREGSYNEQFI. In DNA form, the CDR3 reads TGTACCAGCAGTAGAGAGGGCTCCTACAATGAGCAGTTCATC.